Below, one TCR beta chain is given with its context. The antigen is not known. The data were obtained in a study of T cell repertoires in cytomegalovirus infection. The CDR3 is 14 residues long. V lost 5 bases to trimming and J lost 0 bases, with 11 bases between them. The germline gives CDR1 MNHEY, CDR2 SMNVEV (reference sequence). TCRdb reprocessed the reads via MiXCR and lists one record per CDR3 protein. The sample has approximately 30,000 distinct CDR3 sequences, around 20% seen once. The sequence came from a human donor in good health (CMV status not recorded). Some clones in this sample may be carry-over from other donors' samples. The source was CD8+ T cells from cultured PBMCs, collected from culture after CMV antigen stimulation. The gene calls are TRBV27 and TRBJ2-7; D might be TRBD1 or TRBD2, each matching 5 bases. The CDR3: CASSPRDGSYEQYF. The CDR3 bases are TGTGCCAGCAGTCCCCGGGACGGCTCCTACGAGCAGTACTTC.